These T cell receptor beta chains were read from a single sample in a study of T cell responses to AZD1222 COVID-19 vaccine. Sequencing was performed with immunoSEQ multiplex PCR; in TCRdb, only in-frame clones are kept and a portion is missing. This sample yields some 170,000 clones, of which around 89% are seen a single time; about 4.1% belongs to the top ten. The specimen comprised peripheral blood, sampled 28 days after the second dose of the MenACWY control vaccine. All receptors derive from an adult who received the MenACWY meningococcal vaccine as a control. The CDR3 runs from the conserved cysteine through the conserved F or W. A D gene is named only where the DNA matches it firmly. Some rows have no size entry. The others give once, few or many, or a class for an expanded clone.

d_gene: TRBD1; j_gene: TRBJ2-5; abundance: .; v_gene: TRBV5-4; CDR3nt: TGTGCCAGCAGCTCCGGGACAGGGGTGAGAGAGACCCAGTACTTC; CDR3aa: CASSSGTGVRETQYF
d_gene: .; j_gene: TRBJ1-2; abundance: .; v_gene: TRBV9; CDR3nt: TGTGCCAGCAGCGTAGCTGAGGGGCTGCCCTACACCTTC; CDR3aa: CASSVAEGLPYTF
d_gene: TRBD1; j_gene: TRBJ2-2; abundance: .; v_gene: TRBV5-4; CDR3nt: TGTGCCAGCAGCTGGACAGGAAACACCGGGGAGCTGTTTTTT; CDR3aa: CASSWTGNTGELFF
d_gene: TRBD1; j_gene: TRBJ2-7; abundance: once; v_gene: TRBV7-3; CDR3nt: TGTGCCAGCAGCTCCGGACAGGGGAACGAGCAGTACTTC; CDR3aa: CASSSGQGNEQYF
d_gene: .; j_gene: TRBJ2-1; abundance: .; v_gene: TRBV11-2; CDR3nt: TGTGCCAGCAGCTTACTCCTGGGCTCCTACAATGAGCAGTTCTTC; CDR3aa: CASSLLLGSYNEQFF
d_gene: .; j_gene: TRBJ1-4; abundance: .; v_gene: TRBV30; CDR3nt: TGTGCCTGGAACCGGGTTAATGAAAAACTGTTTTTT; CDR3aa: CAWNRVNEKLFF
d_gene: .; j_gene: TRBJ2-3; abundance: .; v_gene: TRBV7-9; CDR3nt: TGTGCCAGTGTAAGTGGGTCTCACGCGGCAGATACGCAGTATTTT; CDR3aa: CASVSGSHAADTQYF
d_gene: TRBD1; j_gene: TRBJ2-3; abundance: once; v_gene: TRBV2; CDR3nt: TGTGCCAGCAGTAAAGGGGTAACAGGGGTCGTTGGTACGCAGTATTTT; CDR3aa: CASSKGVTGVVGTQYF
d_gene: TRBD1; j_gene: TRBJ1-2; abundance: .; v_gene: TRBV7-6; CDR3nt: TGTGCCAGCAGCTTTGGAACAGGGGCCTATGGCTACACCTTC; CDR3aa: CASSFGTGAYGYTF
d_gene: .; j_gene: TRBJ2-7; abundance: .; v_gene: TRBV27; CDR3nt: TGTGCCAGCAGTTTATCGGGAATGGTGGGAACCTACGAGCAGTACTTC; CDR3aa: CASSLSGMVGTYEQYF
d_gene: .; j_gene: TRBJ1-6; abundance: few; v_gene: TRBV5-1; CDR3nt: TGCGCCAGCAGCTGGGGTATTGCGGATTCACCCCTCCACTTT; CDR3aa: CASSWGIADSPLHF
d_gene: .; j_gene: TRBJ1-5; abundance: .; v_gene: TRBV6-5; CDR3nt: TGTGCCAGCAGCAGAGGGGAGGGTGTCGATCAGCCCCAGCATTTT; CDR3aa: CASSRGEGVDQPQHF
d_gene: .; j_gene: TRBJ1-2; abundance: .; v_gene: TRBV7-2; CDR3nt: TGTGCCAGCAGCTCGTCAGGGGATTCTGGCTACACCTTC; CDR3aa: CASSSSGDSGYTF
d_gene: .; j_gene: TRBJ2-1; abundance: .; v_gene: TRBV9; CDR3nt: TGTGCCAGCAGCGTTACGGGGAACGGTGGGTTCAATGAGCAGTTCTTC; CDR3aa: CASSVTGNGGFNEQFF
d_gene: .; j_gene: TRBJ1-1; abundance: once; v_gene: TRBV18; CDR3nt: TGTGCCAGCTCACTTGGGGTGAACACTGAAGCTTTCTTT; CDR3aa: CASSLGVNTEAFF
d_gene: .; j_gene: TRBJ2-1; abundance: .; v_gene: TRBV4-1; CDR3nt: TGCGCCAGCAGCGCTCCTAGCTCCAATGAGCAGTTCTTC; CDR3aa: CASSAPSSNEQFF
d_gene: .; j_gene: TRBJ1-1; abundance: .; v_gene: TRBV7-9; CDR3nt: TGTGCCAGCAACACCGGGAACATGAACACTGAAGCTTTCTTT; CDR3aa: CASNTGNMNTEAFF
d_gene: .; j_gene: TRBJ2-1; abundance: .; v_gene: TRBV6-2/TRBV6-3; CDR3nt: TGTGCCAGCACCCCCTATGCCCCCTACAATGAGCAGTTCTTC; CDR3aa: CASTPYAPYNEQFF
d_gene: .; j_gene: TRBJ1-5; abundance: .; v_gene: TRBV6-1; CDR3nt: TGTGCCAGCAGTGAAGTCTTAGGGGAGGGGCAGCCCCAGCATTTT; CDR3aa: CASSEVLGEGQPQHF
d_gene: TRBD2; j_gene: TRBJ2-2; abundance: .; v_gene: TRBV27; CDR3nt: TGTGCCAGCAGTCCATCCCCAACTAGCGGGAACATCGGGGAGCTGTTTTTT; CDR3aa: CASSPSPTSGNIGELFF
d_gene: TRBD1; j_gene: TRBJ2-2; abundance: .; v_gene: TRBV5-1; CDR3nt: TGCGCCAGCAGCTTGGTGGACAGGATGACTGACACCGGGGAGCTGTTTTTT; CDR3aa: CASSLVDRMTDTGELFF
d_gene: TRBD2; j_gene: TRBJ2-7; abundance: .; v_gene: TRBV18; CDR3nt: TGTGCCAGCTCACCACCTAGCGGGGCTACCTACGAGCAGTACTTC; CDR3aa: CASSPPSGATYEQYF
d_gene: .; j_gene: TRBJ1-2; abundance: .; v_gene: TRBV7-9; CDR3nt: TGTGCCAGCAGCTTAGTTGGGGAGATCTATGGCTACACCTTC; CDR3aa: CASSLVGEIYGYTF
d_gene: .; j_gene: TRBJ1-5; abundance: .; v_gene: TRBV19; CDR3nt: TGTGCCAGTAGTATTTGGGGGGATAATCAGCCCCAGCATTTT; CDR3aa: CASSIWGDNQPQHF
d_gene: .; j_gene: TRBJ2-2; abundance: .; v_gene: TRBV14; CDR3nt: TGTGCCAGCAGCCAAGTAGGGGCCGGGGAGCTGTTTTTT; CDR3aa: CASSQVGAGELFF
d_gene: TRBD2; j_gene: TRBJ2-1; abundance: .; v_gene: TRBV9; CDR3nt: TGTGCCAGCAGCGTAACTAGCGTTAGCGAGCAGTTCTTC; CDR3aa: CASSVTSVSEQFF
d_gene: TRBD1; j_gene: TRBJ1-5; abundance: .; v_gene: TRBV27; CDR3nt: TGTGCCAGCAGTTTAAAGGGGGCCGCCGGTCAGCCCCAGCATTTT; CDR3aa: CASSLKGAAGQPQHF
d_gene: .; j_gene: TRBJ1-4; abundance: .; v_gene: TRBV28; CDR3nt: TGTGCCAGCAAGAGAGGGGCAACTAATGAAAAACTGTTTTTT; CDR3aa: CASKRGATNEKLFF
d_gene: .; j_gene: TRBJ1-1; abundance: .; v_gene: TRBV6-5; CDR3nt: TGTGCCAGCAGGGTTCTACGGAACACTGAAGCTTTCTTT; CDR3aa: CASRVLRNTEAFF
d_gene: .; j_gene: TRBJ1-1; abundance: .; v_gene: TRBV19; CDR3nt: TGTGCCAGTGAGGGCACCATGAACACTGAAGCTTTCTTT; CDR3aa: CASEGTMNTEAFF
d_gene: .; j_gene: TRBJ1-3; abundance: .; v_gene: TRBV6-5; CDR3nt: TGTGCCAGCACCAACGACAACACCATATATTTT; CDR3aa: CASTNDNTIYF
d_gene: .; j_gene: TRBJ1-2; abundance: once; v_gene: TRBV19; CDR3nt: TGTGCCAGCCAAAGGGGGGGGGAAAGCTATGGCTACACCTTC; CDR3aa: CASQRGGESYGYTF